A selection of T cell receptor beta chains follows, all from one sample in a study of cytomegalovirus exposure and HLA in healthy donors. TCRdb's copy holds only in-frame clones and misses some; the assay was immunoSEQ multiplex PCR. The sample carries some 240,000 clones, around 88% recorded once. The sample consisted of PBMCs. The receptors originated from a woman under 40 in good health and CMV-seropositive. Both conserved end residues are part of each CDR3. D genes are given only for firm matches. A clone size is listed for some rows: how often the clone was seen (once, few, many), or a class if it is expanded.

CDR3: CASSIPGGVVGELFF
DNA: TGTGCCAGCAGTATCCCGGGGGGGGTGGTCGGGGAGCTGTTTTTT
D: TRBD2
V: TRBV7-3
J: TRBJ2-2
length: 15
size: NA

CDR3: CASSYSVYGSSYEQYF
DNA: TGTGCCAGCAGTTACTCCGTGTACGGGTCGTCCTACGAGCAGTACTTC
D: NA
V: TRBV6-5
J: TRBJ2-7
length: 16
size: NA

CDR3: CASSWTGSSYEQYF
DNA: TGCGCCAGCAGCTGGACAGGATCCTCCTACGAGCAGTACTTC
D: TRBD1
V: TRBV5-1
J: TRBJ2-7
length: 14
size: NA

CDR3: CAWSPSGGGDTQYF
DNA: TGTGCCTGGAGCCCTAGCGGGGGTGGGGATACGCAGTATTTT
D: TRBD2
V: TRBV30
J: TRBJ2-3
length: 14
size: NA

CDR3: CASSHHGTGAPNEQFF
DNA: TGTGCCAGCAGCCATCACGGGACAGGGGCACCAAATGAGCAGTTCTTC
D: TRBD1
V: TRBV7-9
J: TRBJ2-1
length: 16
size: NA

CDR3: CASSLGLAGGQNEQFF
DNA: TGTGCCAGCAGCCTCGGACTAGCGGGAGGTCAGAATGAGCAGTTCTTC
D: TRBD2
V: TRBV5-4
J: TRBJ2-1
length: 16
size: NA

CDR3: CASSPSGRGYYEQYF
DNA: TGTGCCAGCAGCCCGTCGGGGCGGGGCTACTACGAGCAGTACTTC
D: NA
V: TRBV27
J: TRBJ2-7
length: 15
size: few

CDR3: CASSLTNTEAFF
DNA: TGTGCCAGCAGCCTCACTAACACTGAAGCTTTCTTT
D: NA
V: TRBV7-9
J: TRBJ1-1
length: 12
size: NA

CDR3: CASSIGGTGGHQPQHF
DNA: TGTGCCAGTAGTATAGGCGGGACAGGGGGACATCAGCCCCAGCATTTT
D: TRBD1
V: TRBV19
J: TRBJ1-5
length: 16
size: NA

CDR3: CASRQGANTGELFF
DNA: TGTGCCTCCAGACAGGGGGCGAACACCGGGGAGCTGTTTTTT
D: TRBD1
V: TRBV19
J: TRBJ2-2
length: 14
size: NA

CDR3: CASSQGTRSYEQYF
DNA: TGTGCCAGCAGCCAAGGGACTAGAAGTTACGAGCAGTACTTC
D: TRBD2
V: TRBV2
J: TRBJ2-7
length: 14
size: NA

CDR3: CASNPPPGDREIRRHEQYF
DNA: TGTGCCAGTAACCCCCCCCCGGGGGACAGGGAGATTAGGAGGCACGAGCAGTACTTC
D: TRBD1
V: TRBV28
J: TRBJ2-7
length: 19
size: once

CDR3: CASSFSGTHIF
DNA: TGTGCCAGCAGCTTTTCTGGGACTCACATTTTT
D: NA
V: TRBV5-8
J: TRBJ1-4
length: 11
size: NA

CDR3: CASTSPQTIGGYEQYF
DNA: TGTGCCAGCACCTCTCCCCAGACTATAGGAGGGTACGAGCAGTACTTC
D: NA
V: TRBV28
J: TRBJ2-7
length: 16
size: NA

CDR3: CASSLNAPMNPGETQYF
DNA: TGTGCCAGCAGTTTGAATGCCCCTATGAACCCCGGGGAGACCCAGTACTTC
D: NA
V: TRBV28
J: TRBJ2-5
length: 17
size: NA

CDR3: CASSHRRTANTGELFF
DNA: TGTGCCAGTAGTCATAGGAGGACAGCGAACACCGGGGAGCTGTTTTTT
D: NA
V: TRBV19
J: TRBJ2-2
length: 16
size: NA

CDR3: CASSLAGQGGSYGYTF
DNA: TGTGCCAGCAGCTTAGCTGGGCAGGGTGGTAGCTATGGCTACACCTTC
D: NA
V: TRBV7-8
J: TRBJ1-2
length: 16
size: NA

CDR3: CASSLDSQADTQYF
DNA: TGTGCCAGCAGCTTGGACTCACAAGCAGATACGCAGTATTTT
D: NA
V: TRBV7-3
J: TRBJ2-3
length: 14
size: NA

CDR3: CASSILQGPSTIYF
DNA: TGTGCCAGCAGTATCCTACAGGGGCCGTCCACCATATATTTT
D: TRBD1
V: TRBV28
J: TRBJ1-3
length: 14
size: NA

CDR3: CASSLFLGTVRTEAFF
DNA: TGCGCCAGCAGCTTGTTTTTAGGGACAGTCAGAACTGAAGCTTTCTTT
D: TRBD1
V: TRBV5-1
J: TRBJ1-1
length: 16
size: NA

CDR3: CASSSYAGVPGANVLTF
DNA: TGTGCCAGCAGTTCCTACGCGGGGGTACCTGGGGCCAACGTCCTGACTTTC
D: TRBD2
V: TRBV27
J: TRBJ2-6
length: 17
size: NA

CDR3: CASSLAGSNQPQHF
DNA: TGCGCCAGCAGCTTGGCGGGGAGCAATCAGCCCCAGCATTTT
D: NA
V: TRBV5-1
J: TRBJ1-5
length: 14
size: NA

CDR3: CASSLATWNTGELFF
DNA: TGCGCCAGCAGCTTGGCTACTTGGAACACCGGGGAGCTGTTTTTT
D: NA
V: TRBV5-1
J: TRBJ2-2
length: 15
size: NA

CDR3: CSVGQGGGTGELFF
DNA: TGCAGCGTGGGACAGGGTGGGGGGACCGGGGAGCTGTTTTTT
D: TRBD1
V: TRBV29-1
J: TRBJ2-2
length: 14
size: NA

CDR3: CATSRDARGTNEKLFF
DNA: TGTGCCACCAGCAGAGACGCGAGAGGAACTAATGAAAAACTGTTTTTT
D: NA
V: TRBV15
J: TRBJ1-4
length: 16
size: NA

CDR3: CASRPGVAGGRSETQYF
DNA: TGTGCCAGCAGACCAGGAGTAGCGGGAGGTCGGTCAGAGACCCAGTACTTC
D: TRBD2
V: TRBV7-9
J: TRBJ2-5
length: 17
size: NA

CDR3: CAITGGSADTQYF
DNA: TGTGCCATCACTGGGGGGAGCGCTGATACGCAGTATTTT
D: NA
V: TRBV28
J: TRBJ2-3
length: 13
size: NA

CDR3: CASSEGRTGELFF
DNA: TGCGCCAGCAGTGAGGGCAGGACCGGGGAGCTGTTTTTT
D: NA
V: TRBV10-1
J: TRBJ2-2
length: 13
size: few

CDR3: CASSLEASGDYEQYF
DNA: TGTGCCAGCAGCTTGGAGGCTAGCGGAGATTACGAGCAGTACTTC
D: TRBD2
V: TRBV5-8
J: TRBJ2-7
length: 15
size: NA

CDR3: CASSIQPGFIAAFF
DNA: TGTGCCAGTAGTATACAGCCAGGGTTTATTGCAGCTTTCTTT
D: NA
V: TRBV19
J: TRBJ1-1
length: 14
size: NA

CDR3: CASSPSGSTDTQYF
DNA: TGTGCCAGCAGCCCTAGCGGTAGCACAGATACGCAGTATTTT
D: TRBD2
V: TRBV7-9
J: TRBJ2-3
length: 14
size: NA

CDR3: CASSPLAGDNSEQFF
DNA: TGTGCCAGCAGCCCCCTAGCGGGAGATAATTCTGAGCAGTTCTTC
D: TRBD2
V: TRBV5-6
J: TRBJ2-1
length: 15
size: NA

CDR3: CASSLEGTLEAFF
DNA: TGCGCCAGCAGCTTAGAAGGGACACTAGAAGCTTTCTTT
D: NA
V: TRBV5-1
J: TRBJ1-1
length: 13
size: NA

CDR3: CASSLNQGRGAFF
DNA: TGTGCCAGCAGCTTAAATCAGGGTAGAGGTGCTTTCTTT
D: NA
V: TRBV7-9
J: TRBJ1-1
length: 13
size: NA

CDR3: CASSERGSGTGDEQYF
DNA: TGTGCCAGCAGTGAGAGGGGGAGCGGGACGGGAGACGAGCAGTACTTC
D: NA
V: TRBV6-1
J: TRBJ2-7
length: 16
size: few

CDR3: CASSYPGQGSWDEQFF
DNA: TGTGCCAGCAGTTACCCGGGACAGGGGTCTTGGGATGAGCAGTTCTTC
D: TRBD1
V: TRBV27
J: TRBJ2-1
length: 16
size: NA

CDR3: CASSLRQEYEQYF
DNA: TGTGCCAGCAGCTTAAGACAGGAGTACGAGCAGTACTTC
D: NA
V: TRBV7-8
J: TRBJ2-7
length: 13
size: NA

CDR3: CASSQDRDQPQHF
DNA: TGTGCCAGCTCCCAAGACAGGGACCAGCCCCAGCATTTT
D: TRBD1
V: TRBV18
J: TRBJ1-5
length: 13
size: once

CDR3: CASSQAPVISGNTIYF
DNA: TGCGCCAGCAGCCAAGCTCCCGTAATCTCTGGAAACACCATATATTTT
D: NA
V: TRBV4-1
J: TRBJ1-3
length: 16
size: NA

CDR3: CATLTSGTSGKLSYEQYF
DNA: TGTGCCACCCTGACGTCCGGGACTAGCGGGAAACTTTCCTACGAGCAGTACTTC
D: TRBD2
V: TRBV2
J: TRBJ2-7
length: 18
size: NA

CDR3: CASGSGQGARQPQHF
DNA: TGTGCTAGTGGTTCGGGACAGGGGGCACGGCAGCCCCAGCATTTT
D: TRBD1
V: TRBV12-5
J: TRBJ1-5
length: 15
size: NA

CDR3: CASSLGQDTDTQYF
DNA: TGTGCCAGCAGCTTGGGACAGGACACAGATACGCAGTATTTT
D: NA
V: TRBV5-8
J: TRBJ2-3
length: 14
size: once

CDR3: CASSKDRFHEQYF
DNA: TGTGCCAGTAGTAAAGACAGGTTCCACGAGCAGTACTTC
D: NA
V: TRBV19
J: TRBJ2-7
length: 13
size: NA

CDR3: CAWIRGNYGYTF
DNA: TGTGCCTGGATCAGGGGTAACTATGGCTACACCTTC
D: NA
V: TRBV30
J: TRBJ1-2
length: 12
size: few

CDR3: CASSPRTSGSSEQYF
DNA: TGTGCCAGCAGTCCGAGGACTAGCGGGAGTTCCGAGCAGTACTTC
D: TRBD2
V: TRBV28
J: TRBJ2-7
length: 15
size: NA

CDR3: CASSSGTPPPYEQYF
DNA: TGTGCCAGCAGCTCCGGGACTCCTCCTCCCTACGAGCAGTACTTC
D: NA
V: TRBV7-6
J: TRBJ2-7
length: 15
size: NA

CDR3: CASSAGQGSYGYTF
DNA: TGCGCCAGCAGCGCGGGACAGGGAAGCTATGGCTACACCTTC
D: TRBD1
V: TRBV5-1
J: TRBJ1-2
length: 14
size: few

CDR3: CASSSEGQGDTEAFF
DNA: TGTGCCAGCAGCTCTGAAGGACAGGGGGACACTGAAGCTTTCTTT
D: TRBD1
V: TRBV9
J: TRBJ1-1
length: 15
size: NA

CDR3: CASSLARGTSGLYEQFF
DNA: TGCGCCAGCAGCTTGGCGAGGGGGACTAGCGGGTTGTATGAGCAGTTCTTC
D: TRBD2
V: TRBV5-1
J: TRBJ2-1
length: 17
size: NA

CDR3: CASRMGGENYGYTF
DNA: TGTGCCAGCAGAATGGGAGGGGAAAACTATGGCTACACCTTC
D: NA
V: TRBV27
J: TRBJ1-2
length: 14
size: once

CDR3: CASSHIREGLREQYF
DNA: TGCGCCAGCAGCCATATACGGGAGGGCCTGAGGGAGCAGTACTTC
D: TRBD2
V: TRBV4-1
J: TRBJ2-7
length: 15
size: once

CDR3: CASSSLRDAAGEQFF
DNA: TGCGCCAGCAGCTCCCTCCGGGATGCTGCGGGTGAGCAGTTCTTC
D: NA
V: TRBV5-1
J: TRBJ2-1
length: 15
size: NA

CDR3: CASSTGQGLDQPQHF
DNA: TGTGCCAGCAGTACGGGACAGGGTCTGGATCAGCCCCAGCATTTT
D: TRBD1
V: TRBV27
J: TRBJ1-5
length: 15
size: NA

CDR3: CAWSDRVGQPQHF
DNA: TGTGCCTGGAGTGACAGGGTGGGTCAGCCCCAGCATTTT
D: NA
V: TRBV30
J: TRBJ1-5
length: 13
size: NA

CDR3: CASTTTREYNDGQFF
DNA: TGTGCCAGCACCACAACGCGGGAGTACAATGACGGGCAGTTCTTC
D: TRBD2
V: TRBV28
J: TRBJ2-1
length: 15
size: NA

CDR3: CASSSALNTEAFF
DNA: TGTGCCAGTAGTAGCGCTCTGAACACTGAAGCTTTCTTT
D: NA
V: TRBV19
J: TRBJ1-1
length: 13
size: NA

CDR3: CASSLASGGPHTEAFF
DNA: TGCGCCAGCAGCTTGGCCTCAGGGGGCCCGCACACTGAAGCTTTCTTT
D: TRBD1
V: TRBV5-1
J: TRBJ1-1
length: 16
size: NA

CDR3: CASSLGRGTDTQYF
DNA: TGTGCCAGCAGCTTGGGCAGGGGCACAGATACGCAGTATTTT
D: NA
V: TRBV5-6
J: TRBJ2-3
length: 14
size: NA